A single sample is the source of the 4 T cell receptor beta chains below, sequenced in a study of cytomegalovirus exposure and HLA in healthy donors. In the PCR, 60 Vbeta and 13 Jbeta primers were used. The table came from immunoSEQ multiplex PCR; TCRdb's copy has only in-frame clones and leaves some out. The sample lists fewer than 120,000 clones, 86% seen once, with 1.5% to 2% in the top ten. Sequenced sample: PBMCs. The source of these receptors is a man between 40 and 49 years old in good health and CMV-seronegative.

The chain is built from TRBV6-5 and TRBJ1-1; D remains unclear. V dropped 3 bases and J dropped 4 bases, with 12 bases sitting between them. The germline gives CDR1 MNHEY, CDR2 SVGAGI. The CDR3 sequence is 14 residues long. The CDR3 here is CASSYRQRGTEAFF. The CDR3 DNA reads TGTGCCAGCAGTTATCGTCAACGGGGCACTGAAGCTTTCTTT.

The rearrangement links TRBV19 to TRBJ1-5, with D hard to call. This CDR3 contains 15 residues. The germline V gene encodes CDR1 LNHDA and CDR2 SQIVND (reference sequence). V was clipped by 4 bases and J by 1 base, with 11 bases between them. The DNA for the CDR3 is TGTGCCAGTAGTAAAGCAGGAACAAGCAATCAGCCCCAGCATTTT. Its translation is CASSKAGTSNQPQHF.

This clone was seen just once. The genes are TRBV20-1 and TRBJ2-7; D possibly corresponds to TRBD1 (6 bases). Between the trimmed V and J ends, which lost 6 bases and 3 bases, there was a span of 9 bases. The germline CDR1 and CDR2 sequences are DFQATT and SNEGSKA (reference sequence). The CDR3 spans 11 residues. The CDR3 region has the DNA TGCAGTGCCCTGACAGGCTACGAGCAGTACTTC. Translating gives CSALTGYEQYF.

The V and J genes are TRBV6-1 and TRBJ1-5; tentatively, D is TRBD1 (6 bases). Trimming cost V 2 bases and J 6 bases, with 14 bases left between them. CDR1 is MNHNS, CDR2 SASEGT, per germline. The CDR3 covers 15 residues. The DNA for the CDR3 is TGTGCCAGCAGTGAAACGGGCAGGGGCGGTCAGCCCCAGCATTTT. Protein: CASSETGRGGQPQHF.